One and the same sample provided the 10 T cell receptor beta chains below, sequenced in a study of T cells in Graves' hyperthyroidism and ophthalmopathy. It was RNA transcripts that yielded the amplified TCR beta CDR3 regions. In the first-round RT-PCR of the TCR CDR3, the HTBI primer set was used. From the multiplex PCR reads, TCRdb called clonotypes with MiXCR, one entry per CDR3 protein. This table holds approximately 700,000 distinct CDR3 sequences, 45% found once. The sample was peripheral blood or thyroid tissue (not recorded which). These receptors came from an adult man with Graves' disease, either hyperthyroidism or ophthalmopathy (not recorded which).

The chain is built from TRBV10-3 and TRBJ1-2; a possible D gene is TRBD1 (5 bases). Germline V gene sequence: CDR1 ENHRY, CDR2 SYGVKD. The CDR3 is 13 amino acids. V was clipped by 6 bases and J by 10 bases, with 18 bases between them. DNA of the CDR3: TGTGCCATCAGCGGGGCGAGCACCGGTGTCTACACCTTC. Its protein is CAISGASTGVYTF.

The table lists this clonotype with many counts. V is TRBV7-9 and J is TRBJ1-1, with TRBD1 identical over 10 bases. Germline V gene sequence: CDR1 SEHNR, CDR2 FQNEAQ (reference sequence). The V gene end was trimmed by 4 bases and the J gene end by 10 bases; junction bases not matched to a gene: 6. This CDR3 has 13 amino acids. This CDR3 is CASSSGTGAVAFF. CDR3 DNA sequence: TGTGCCAGCAGCTCTGGGACAGGGGCTGTAGCTTTCTTT.

CDR3 sequence (DNA): TGCAGCGTTATGCCTAGCGGGGGGACAGCTTTCTTT. As protein: CSVMPSGGTAFF. J is TRBJ1-1 and V is TRBV29-1; D possibly corresponds to TRBD1 (5 bases). CDR1 is SQVTM and CDR2 is ANQGSEA in the germline V gene. The CDR3 runs to 12 residues. Trimming removed 5 bases at V and 10 bases at J, with 17 bases between.

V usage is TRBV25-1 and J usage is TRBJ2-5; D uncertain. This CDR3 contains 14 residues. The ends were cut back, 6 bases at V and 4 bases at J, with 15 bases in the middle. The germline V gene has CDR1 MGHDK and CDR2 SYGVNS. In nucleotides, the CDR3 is TGTGCCAGCAGCGTGATAGACTGGAGAGAGACCCAGTACTTC. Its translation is CASSVIDWRETQYF. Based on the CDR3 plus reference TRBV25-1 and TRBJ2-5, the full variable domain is EADIYQTPRYLVIGTGKKITLECSQTMGHDKMYWYQQDPGMELHLIHYSYGVNSTEKGDLSSESTVSRIRTEHFPLTLESARPSHTSQYLCASSVIDWRETQYFGPGTRLLVL.

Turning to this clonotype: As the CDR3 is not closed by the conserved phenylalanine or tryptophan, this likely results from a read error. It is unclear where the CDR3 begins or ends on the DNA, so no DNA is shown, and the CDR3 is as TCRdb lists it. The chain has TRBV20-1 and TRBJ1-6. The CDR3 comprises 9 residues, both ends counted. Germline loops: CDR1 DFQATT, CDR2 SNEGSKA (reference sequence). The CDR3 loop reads CSASDWNQI.

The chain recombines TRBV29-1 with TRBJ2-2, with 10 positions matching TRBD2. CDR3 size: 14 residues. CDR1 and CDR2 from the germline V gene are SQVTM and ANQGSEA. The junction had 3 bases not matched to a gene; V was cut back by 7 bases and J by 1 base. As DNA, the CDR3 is TGCAGCGCTTCTAGCGGGAGGAACACCGGGGAGCTGTTTTTT. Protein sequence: CSASSGRNTGELFF.

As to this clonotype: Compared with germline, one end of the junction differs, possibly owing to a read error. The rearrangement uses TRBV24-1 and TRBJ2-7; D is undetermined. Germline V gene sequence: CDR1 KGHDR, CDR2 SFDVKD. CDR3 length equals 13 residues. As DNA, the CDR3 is TGTGCCAGCAGTAGGAACAGCCCCTACGAGCAGTACTTC. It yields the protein CASSRNSPYEQYF.

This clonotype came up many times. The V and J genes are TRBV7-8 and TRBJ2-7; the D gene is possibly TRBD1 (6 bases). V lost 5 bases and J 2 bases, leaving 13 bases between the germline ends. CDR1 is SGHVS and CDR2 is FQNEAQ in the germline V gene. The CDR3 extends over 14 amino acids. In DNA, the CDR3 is TGTGCCAGCAGCCCCGGGACACAGACCTACGAGCAGTACTTC. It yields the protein CASSPGTQTYEQYF.

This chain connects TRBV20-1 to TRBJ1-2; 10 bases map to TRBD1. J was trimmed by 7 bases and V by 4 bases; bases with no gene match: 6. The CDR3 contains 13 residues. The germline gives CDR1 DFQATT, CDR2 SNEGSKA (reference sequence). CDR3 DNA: TGCAGTGCTAACCACCGGGACAGGGGTGGCTACACCTTC. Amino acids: CSANHRDRGGYTF.

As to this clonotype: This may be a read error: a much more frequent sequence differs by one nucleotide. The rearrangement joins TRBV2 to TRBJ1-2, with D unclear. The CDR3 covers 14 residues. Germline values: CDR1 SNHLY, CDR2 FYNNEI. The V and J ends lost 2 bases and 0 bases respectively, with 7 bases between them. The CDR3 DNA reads TGTGCCAGCAGTGAAAAGGCGGCTAACTATGGCTACACCTTC. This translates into CASSEKAANYGYTF.